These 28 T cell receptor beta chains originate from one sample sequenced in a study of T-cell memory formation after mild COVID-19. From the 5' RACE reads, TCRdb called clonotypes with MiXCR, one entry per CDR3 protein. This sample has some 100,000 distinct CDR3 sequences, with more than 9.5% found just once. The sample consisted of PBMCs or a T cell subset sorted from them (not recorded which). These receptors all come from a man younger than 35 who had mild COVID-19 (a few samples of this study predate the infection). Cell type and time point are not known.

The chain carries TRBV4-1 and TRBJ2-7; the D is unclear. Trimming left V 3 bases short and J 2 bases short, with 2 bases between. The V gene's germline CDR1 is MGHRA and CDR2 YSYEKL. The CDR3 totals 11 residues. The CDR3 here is CASSQAYEQYF. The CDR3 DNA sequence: TGCGCCAGCAGCCAGGCCTACGAGCAGTACTTC.

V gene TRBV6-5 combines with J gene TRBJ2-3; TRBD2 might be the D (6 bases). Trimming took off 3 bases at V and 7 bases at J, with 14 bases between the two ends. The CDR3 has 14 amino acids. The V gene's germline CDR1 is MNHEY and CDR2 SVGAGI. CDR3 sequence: CASSYAGPLNTQYF. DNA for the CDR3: TGTGCCAGCAGTTATGCGGGACCCCTAAATACGCAGTATTTT.

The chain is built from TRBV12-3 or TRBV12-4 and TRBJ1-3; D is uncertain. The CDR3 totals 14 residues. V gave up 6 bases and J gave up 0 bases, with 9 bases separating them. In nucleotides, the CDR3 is TGTGCCAGCAGCCCGGAGAGCTCTGGAAACACCATATATTTT. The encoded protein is CASSPESSGNTIYF.

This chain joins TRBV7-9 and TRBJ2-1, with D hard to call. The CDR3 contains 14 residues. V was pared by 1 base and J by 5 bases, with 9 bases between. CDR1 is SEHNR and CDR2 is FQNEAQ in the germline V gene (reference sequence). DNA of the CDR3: TGTGCCAGCAGCTTAGACGCAGGAAACAATGAGCAGTTCTTC. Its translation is CASSLDAGNNEQFF.

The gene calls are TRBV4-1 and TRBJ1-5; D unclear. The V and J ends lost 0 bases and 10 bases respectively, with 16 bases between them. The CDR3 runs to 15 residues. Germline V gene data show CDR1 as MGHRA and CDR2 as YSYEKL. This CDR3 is CASSQDPQAGYPQHF. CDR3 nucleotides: TGCGCCAGCAGCCAAGATCCCCAGGCGGGGTATCCCCAGCATTTT.

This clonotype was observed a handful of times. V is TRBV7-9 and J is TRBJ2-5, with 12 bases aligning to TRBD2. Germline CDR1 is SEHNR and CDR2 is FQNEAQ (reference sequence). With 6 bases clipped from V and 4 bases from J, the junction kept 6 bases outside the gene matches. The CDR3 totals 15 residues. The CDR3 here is CASRWTSGAPETQYF. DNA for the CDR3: TGTGCCAGCAGATGGACTAGCGGGGCCCCAGAGACCCAGTACTTC.

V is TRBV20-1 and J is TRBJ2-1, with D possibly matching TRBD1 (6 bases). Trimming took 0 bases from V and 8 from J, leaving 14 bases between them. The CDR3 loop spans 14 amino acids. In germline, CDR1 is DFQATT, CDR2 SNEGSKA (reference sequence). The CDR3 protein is CSARDLEQGDEQFF. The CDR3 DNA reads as TGCAGTGCTAGAGACCTGGAACAGGGCGATGAGCAGTTCTTC.

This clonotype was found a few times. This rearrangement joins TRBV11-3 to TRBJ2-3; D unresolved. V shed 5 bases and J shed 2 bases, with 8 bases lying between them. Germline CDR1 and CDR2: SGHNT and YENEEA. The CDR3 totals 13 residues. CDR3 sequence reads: CASSPRNTDTQYF. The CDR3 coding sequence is TGTGCCAGCAGCCCCCGAAACACAGATACGCAGTATTTT.

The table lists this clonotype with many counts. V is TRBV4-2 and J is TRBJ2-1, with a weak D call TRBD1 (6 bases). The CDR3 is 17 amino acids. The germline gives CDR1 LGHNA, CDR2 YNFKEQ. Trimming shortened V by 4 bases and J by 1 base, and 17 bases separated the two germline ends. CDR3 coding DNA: TGTGCCAGCAGCCGCGAATTGGCAGGGGCGTCCTACAATGAGCAGTTCTTC. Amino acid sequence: CASSRELAGASYNEQFF.

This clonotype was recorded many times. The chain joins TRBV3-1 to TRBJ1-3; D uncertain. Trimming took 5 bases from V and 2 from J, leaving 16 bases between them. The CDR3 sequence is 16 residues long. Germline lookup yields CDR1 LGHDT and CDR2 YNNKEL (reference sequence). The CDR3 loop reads CASSAEIGFTGNTIYF. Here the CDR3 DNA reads TGTGCCAGCAGCGCAGAAATAGGGTTTACTGGAAACACCATATATTTT.

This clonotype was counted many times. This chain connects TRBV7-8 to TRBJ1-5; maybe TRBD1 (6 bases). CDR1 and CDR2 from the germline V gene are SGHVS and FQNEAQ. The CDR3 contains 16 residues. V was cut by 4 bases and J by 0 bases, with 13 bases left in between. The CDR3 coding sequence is TGTGCCAGCAGCTCATGGACAGAGAATAGCAATCAGCCCCAGCATTTT. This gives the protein CASSSWTENSNQPQHF. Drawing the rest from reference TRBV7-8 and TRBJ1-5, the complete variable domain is GAGVSQSPRYKVAKRGQDVALRCDPISGHVSLFWYQQALGQGPEFLTYFQNEAQLDKSGLPSDRFFAERPEGSVSTLKIQRTQQEDSAVYLCASSSWTENSNQPQHFGDGTRLSIL.

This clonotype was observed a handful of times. The CDR3 loop is CASSQGGGRVQETQYF. The CDR3, as DNA: TGCGCCAGCAGCCAAGGCGGGGGGCGGGTCCAGGAGACCCAGTACTTC. The chain links TRBV4-1 to TRBJ2-5; 8 bases fit TRBD2. In germline, CDR1 is MGHRA, CDR2 YSYEKL. CDR3 length: 16 residues. V lost 1 base and J lost 5; bases outside the gene matches: 9.

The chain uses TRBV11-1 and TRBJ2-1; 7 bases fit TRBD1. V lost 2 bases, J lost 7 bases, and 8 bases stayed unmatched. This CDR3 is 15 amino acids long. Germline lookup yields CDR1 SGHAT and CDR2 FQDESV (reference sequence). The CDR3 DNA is TGTGCCAGCAGCTTAAACAGACAGGGCGGGAATGAGCAGTTCTTC. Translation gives CASSLNRQGGNEQFF.

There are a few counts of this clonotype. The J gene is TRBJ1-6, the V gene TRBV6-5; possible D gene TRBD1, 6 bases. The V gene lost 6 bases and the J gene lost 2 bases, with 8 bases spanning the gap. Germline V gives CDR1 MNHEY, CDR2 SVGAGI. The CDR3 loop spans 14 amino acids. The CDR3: CASSGQTYNSPLHF. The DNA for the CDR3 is TGTGCCAGCAGCGGACAGACCTATAATTCACCCCTCCACTTT.

In DNA form, the CDR3 reads TGTGCCAGCAGCCAAGACCTCACTTGGGATACGCAGTATTTT. Protein: CASSQDLTWDTQYF. J is TRBJ2-3 and V is TRBV7-9, with D unclear. Trimming shortened V by 5 bases and J by 6 bases, and 15 bases separated the two germline ends. Looked up from germline, CDR1 is SEHNR and CDR2 is FQNEAQ (reference sequence). CDR3 length equals 14 residues.

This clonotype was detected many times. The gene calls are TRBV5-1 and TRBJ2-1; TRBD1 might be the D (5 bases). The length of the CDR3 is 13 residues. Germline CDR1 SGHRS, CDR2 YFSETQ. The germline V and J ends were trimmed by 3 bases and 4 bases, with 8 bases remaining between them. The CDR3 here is CASSSTVYNEQFF. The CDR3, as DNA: TGCGCCAGCAGCTCGACAGTTTACAATGAGCAGTTCTTC.

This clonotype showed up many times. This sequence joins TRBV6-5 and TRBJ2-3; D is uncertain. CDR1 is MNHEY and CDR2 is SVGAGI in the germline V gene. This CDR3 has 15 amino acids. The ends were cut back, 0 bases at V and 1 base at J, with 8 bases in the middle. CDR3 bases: TGTGCCAGCAGTTACTCGTTGGGCCGCACAGATACGCAGTATTTT. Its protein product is CASSYSLGRTDTQYF.

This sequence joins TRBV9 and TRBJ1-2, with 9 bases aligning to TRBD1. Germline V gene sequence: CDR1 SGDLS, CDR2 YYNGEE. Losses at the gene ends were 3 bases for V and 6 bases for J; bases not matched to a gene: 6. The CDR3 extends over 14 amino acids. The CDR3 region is CASSGRDRVHGYTF. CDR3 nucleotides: TGTGCCAGCAGCGGCCGGGACAGGGTTCATGGCTACACCTTC.

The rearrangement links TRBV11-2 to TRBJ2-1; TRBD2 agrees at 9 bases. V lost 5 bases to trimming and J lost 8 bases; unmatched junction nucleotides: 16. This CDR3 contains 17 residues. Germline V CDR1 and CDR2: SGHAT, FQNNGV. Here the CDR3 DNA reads TGTGCCAGCAGCAAGCGAGCGGGGGGATATGCGGGGGATGAGCAGTTCTTC. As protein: CASSKRAGGYAGDEQFF.

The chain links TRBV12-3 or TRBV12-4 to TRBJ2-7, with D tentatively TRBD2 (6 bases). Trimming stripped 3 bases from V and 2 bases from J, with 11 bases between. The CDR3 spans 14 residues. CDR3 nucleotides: TGTGCCAGCAGTTTCGGGGACTTCGCCTACGAGCAGTACTTC. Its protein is CASSFGDFAYEQYF.

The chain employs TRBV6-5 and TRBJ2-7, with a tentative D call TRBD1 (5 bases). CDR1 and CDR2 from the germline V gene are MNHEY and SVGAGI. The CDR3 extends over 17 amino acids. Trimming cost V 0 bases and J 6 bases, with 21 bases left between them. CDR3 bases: TGTGCCAGCAGTTACTCTCCGCTCCGGATAGGGGATTTCGAGCAGTACTTC. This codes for CASSYSPLRIGDFEQYF.

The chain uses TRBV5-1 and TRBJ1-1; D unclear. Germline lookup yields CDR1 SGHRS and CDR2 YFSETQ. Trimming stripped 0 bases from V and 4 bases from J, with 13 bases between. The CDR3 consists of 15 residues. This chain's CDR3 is CASSLGTREATEAFF. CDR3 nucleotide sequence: TGCGCCAGCAGCTTGGGCACCCGGGAGGCCACTGAAGCTTTCTTT.

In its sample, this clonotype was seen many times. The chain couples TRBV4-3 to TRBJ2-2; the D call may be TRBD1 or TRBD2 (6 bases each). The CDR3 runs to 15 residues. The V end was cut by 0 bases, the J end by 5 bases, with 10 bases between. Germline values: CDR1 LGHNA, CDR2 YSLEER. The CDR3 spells CASSQDWGATGELFF. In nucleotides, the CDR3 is TGCGCCAGCAGCCAAGATTGGGGGGCGACCGGGGAGCTGTTTTTT.

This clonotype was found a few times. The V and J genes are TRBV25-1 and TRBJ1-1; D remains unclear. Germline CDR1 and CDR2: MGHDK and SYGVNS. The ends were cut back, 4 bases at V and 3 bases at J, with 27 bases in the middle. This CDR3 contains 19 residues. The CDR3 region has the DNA TGTGCCAGCAGTGGATTGGTTAGGCAGGTCGGGGAGTGGGACACTGAAGCTTTCTTT. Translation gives CASSGLVRQVGEWDTEAFF. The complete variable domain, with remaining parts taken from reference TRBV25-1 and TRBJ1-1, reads EADIYQTPRYLVIGTGKKITLECSQTMGHDKMYWYQQDPGMELHLIHYSYGVNSTEKGDLSSESTVSRIRTEHFPLTLESARPSHTSQYLCASSGLVRQVGEWDTEAFFGQGTRLTVV.

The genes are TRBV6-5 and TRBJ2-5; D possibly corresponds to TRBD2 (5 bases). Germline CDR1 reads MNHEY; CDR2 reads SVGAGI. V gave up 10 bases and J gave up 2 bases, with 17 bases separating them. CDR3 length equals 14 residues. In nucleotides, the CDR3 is TGTGCCAACACTGGCGCGGACTCGCAAGAGACCCAGTACTTC. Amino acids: CANTGADSQETQYF.

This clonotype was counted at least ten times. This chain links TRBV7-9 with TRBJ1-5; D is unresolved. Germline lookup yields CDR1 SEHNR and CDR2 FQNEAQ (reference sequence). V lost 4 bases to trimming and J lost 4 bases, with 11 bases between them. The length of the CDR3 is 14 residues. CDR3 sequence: CASSSYEGNQPQHF. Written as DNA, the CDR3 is TGTGCCAGCAGCTCCTATGAGGGAAATCAGCCCCAGCATTTT.

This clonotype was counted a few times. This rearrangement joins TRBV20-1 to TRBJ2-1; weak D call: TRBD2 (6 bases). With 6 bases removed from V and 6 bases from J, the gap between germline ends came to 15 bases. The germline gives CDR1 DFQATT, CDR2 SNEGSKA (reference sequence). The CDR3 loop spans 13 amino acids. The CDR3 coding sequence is TGCAGTGCCCCAGGCCGGCGGGGCAATGAGCAGTTCTTC. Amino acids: CSAPGRRGNEQFF.

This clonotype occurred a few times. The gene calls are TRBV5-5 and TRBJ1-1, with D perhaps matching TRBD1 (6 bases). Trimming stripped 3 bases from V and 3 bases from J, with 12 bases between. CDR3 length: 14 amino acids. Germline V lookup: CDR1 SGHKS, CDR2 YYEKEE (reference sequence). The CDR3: CASSWTQGYTEAFF. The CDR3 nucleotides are TGTGCCAGCAGCTGGACACAGGGCTACACTGAAGCTTTCTTT.